This record looks at one TCR beta chain sequence and its context. The germline CDR1 and CDR2 sequences are SGHAT and FQNNGV. This CDR3 is built from 14 residues. V lost 2 bases to trimming and J lost 7 bases, with 9 bases between them. The repertoire was sequenced with immunoSEQ multiplex PCR; TCRdb's copy has only in-frame clones and lacks some. Here the sample spans about 80,000 clones, approximately 89% being singletons. This sample was included in a study of brain T cells in children with intractable seizures. V is TRBV11-2 and J is TRBJ1-6; D gene ambiguous. The TCR was taken from a girl aged 2 to 10 with Rasmussen encephalitis and intractable seizures. The specimen comprised peripheral blood, sampled at surgery. DNA for the CDR3: TGTGCCAGCAGCTTAAACCAGATCAATTCACCCCTCCACTTT. It yields the protein CASSLNQINSPLHF.